A single sample is the source of the 4 T cell receptor beta chains below, sequenced in a study of cytomegalovirus exposure and HLA in healthy donors. The primer mix had 60 Vbeta and 13 Jbeta primers. Clones were read by immunoSEQ multiplex PCR, and TCRdb kept only the in-frame ones, dropping some. The table lists under 200,000 clones, roughly 80% of them singletons. Source material: PBMCs. The origin of the receptors is a man between 50 and 59 years old in good health and CMV-seropositive.

This chain connects TRBV13 to TRBJ2-7, with 8 bases identical to TRBD1. The CDR3 sequence is 15 residues long. Losses at the gene ends were 5 bases for V and 7 bases for J; bases not matched to a gene: 13. The germline V gene encodes CDR1 PRHDT and CDR2 FYEKMQ (reference sequence). CDR3 region: CASSAPSTGVVEQYF. The CDR3 nucleotides read TGTGCCAGCAGCGCACCCTCGACAGGGGTAGTGGAGCAGTACTTC.

This clone was seen a handful of times. The chain is built from TRBV25-1 and TRBJ1-1, with a weak D call TRBD1 (6 bases). Germline V gene lookup returns CDR1 MGHDK and CDR2 SYGVNS. Trimming stripped 5 bases from V and 0 bases from J, with 10 bases between. The CDR3 is 14 residues long. CDR3 protein: CASSTGIVNTEAFF. The CDR3 coding sequence is TGTGCCAGCAGTACAGGGATCGTGAACACTGAAGCTTTCTTT.

CDR3 DNA: TGCAGCGTTAGGCGACAGGGAGAACGGGAGACCCAGTACTTC. As protein: CSVRRQGERETQYF. This chain joins TRBV29-1 and TRBJ2-5, with TRBD1 identical over 7 bases. Trimming cost V 5 bases and J 5 bases; bases outside gene matches: 11. The germline CDR1 and CDR2 sequences are SQVTM and ANQGSEA. The CDR3 has 14 residues.

This clone has a handful of counts. This chain uses TRBV4-3 with TRBJ2-2; no reliable D call. The length of the CDR3 is 16 residues. Germline V gene sequence: CDR1 LGHNA, CDR2 YSLEER. V was pared by 1 base and J by 3 bases, with 12 bases between. As DNA, the CDR3 is TGCGCCAGCAGCCAAGTTGGCGCGGTCTACACCGGGGAGCTGTTTTTT. This codes for CASSQVGAVYTGELFF.